These 14 T cell receptor beta chains were sequenced from one sample in a study of CD8 T cells in ankylosing spondylitis. TCRdb re-called the 5' RACE reads through MiXCR, storing one row per CDR3 protein. The data show 150,000 to 200,000 distinct CDR3 sequences, around 10% seen once. Material for sequencing was blood, either unsorted or a sorted T cell fraction (not recorded which). Receptors originate from a male donor with ankylosing spondylitis or in good health (not recorded which).

This clonotype was seen at least ten times. The chain has TRBV29-1 and TRBJ2-7; 8 nucleotides agree with TRBD2. The CDR3 covers 14 residues. V shed 7 bases, J shed 0 bases, and the junction held 8 bases outside the gene matches. Germline V gene data show CDR1 as SQVTM and CDR2 as ANQGSEA. CDR3 amino acids: CSARSGSSSYEQYF. CDR3 nucleotide sequence: TGCAGCGCCCGAAGCGGGAGCAGCTCCTACGAGCAGTACTTC.

Ten or more counts support this clonotype. The V and J genes are TRBV28 and TRBJ1-6; D perhaps matches TRBD1 (5 bases). V lost 6 bases, J lost 4 bases, and 19 bases lay in between. The germline V gene encodes CDR1 MDHEN and CDR2 SYDVKM. The CDR3 totals 17 residues. DNA of the CDR3: TGTGCCAGCAGGGACCGGGCAGGGTTGGGATATAATTCACCCCTCCACTTT. Its protein is CASRDRAGLGYNSPLHF. Full variable domain (rest looked up from reference TRBV28 and TRBJ1-6): DVKVTQSSRYLVKRTGEKVFLECVQDMDHENMFWYRQDPGLGLRLIYFSYDVKMKEKGDIPEGYSVSREKKERFSLILESASTNQTSMYLCASRDRAGLGYNSPLHFGNGTRLTVT.

This clonotype has a handful of counts. This rearrangement joins TRBV7-2 to TRBJ2-1; no clear D gene. From germline, CDR1 is SGHTA and CDR2 FQGNSA. CDR3 length: 15 residues. V was shortened by 1 base and J by 8 bases, with 15 bases between the two germline ends. CDR3 residues: CASSLVAQRSYEQFF. The CDR3 bases are TGTGCCAGCAGCTTAGTCGCCCAGCGTTCATATGAGCAGTTCTTC.

This clonotype was observed many times. The chain is built from TRBV12-3 or TRBV12-4 and TRBJ1-3; D gene uncertain. Trimming pared 2 bases from V and 4 bases from J, leaving 9 bases between. This CDR3 is built from 14 residues. The CDR3 is CASSLSLSGNTIYF. The CDR3 DNA follows: TGTGCCAGCAGTTTATCCCTATCCGGAAACACCATATATTTT.

This clonotype was recorded at least ten times. The chain links TRBV10-3 to TRBJ1-6; D is unclear. The CDR3 is made up of 13 amino acids. V was trimmed by 3 bases and J by 7 bases, leaving 7 bases between them. Per the germline V gene, CDR1 is ENHRY and CDR2 is SYGVKD. The CDR3 region has the DNA TGTGCCATCAGTGAACGGCAGAATTCACCCCTCCACTTT. Amino acids: CAISERQNSPLHF.

This clonotype was counted ten times or more. This chain links TRBV24-1 with TRBJ2-3, with a tentative D call TRBD2 (5 bases). The CDR3 runs 15 residues. The V and J ends lost 1 base and 5 bases respectively, with 12 bases between them. In germline, CDR1 is KGHDR, CDR2 SFDVKD. The CDR3 sequence: CATSDFPSPGDTQYF. In nucleotides, the CDR3 is TGTGCCACCAGTGATTTCCCTAGCCCGGGAGATACGCAGTATTTT.

This clonotype was counted a few times. The chain employs TRBV5-5 and TRBJ2-3; D gene unclear. The CDR3 is 14 amino acids. Trimming pared 4 bases from V and 4 bases from J, leaving 13 bases between. Germline CDR1 and CDR2: SGHKS and YYEKEE (reference sequence). CDR3 bases: TGTGCCAGCAGCCTAACCCCGGCGGCAGATACGCAGTATTTT. Protein product: CASSLTPAADTQYF.

At least ten counts were recorded for this clonotype. The genes are TRBV9 and TRBJ2-7; TRBD2 matches 9 bases. Per the germline V gene, CDR1 is SGDLS and CDR2 is YYNGEE. The CDR3 has 14 amino acids. Trimming at V came to 3 bases and at J to 6 bases, leaving 7 bases not matched to a gene. In DNA, the CDR3 is TGTGCCAGCAGCGCTAGCGGGGTGGGCGGCGAGCAGTACTTC. Its translation: CASSASGVGGEQYF.

About this clonotype itself: At one of its ends the junction is not consistent with the germline gene, which may arise from a read error. The chain carries TRBV6-1 and TRBJ2-7; TRBD2 might be the D (6 bases). Germline lookup yields CDR1 MNHNS and CDR2 SASEGT. The CDR3 runs to 16 residues. The DNA of the CDR3 is TGTGCCAGCAGTCCAAACCTCGGGGGTAGTTCCTCCGAGCAGTACTTC. This gives the protein CASSPNLGGSSSEQYF.

This clonotype occurred many times. The chain employs TRBV12-3 or TRBV12-4 and TRBJ2-2, with 7 bases fitting TRBD1. Trimming removed 2 bases from V and 1 base from J; junction bases left unmatched: 4. The CDR3 spans 16 residues. CDR3: CASSLIRTGNTGELFF. CDR3 in DNA: TGTGCCAGCAGTTTAATCCGGACAGGGAACACCGGGGAGCTGTTTTTT.

The sample holds many counts of this clonotype. The CDR3 coding sequence is TGTGCCAGCACCCTTTATAGTGGATCGAACACTGAAGCTTTCTTT. This codes for CASTLYSGSNTEAFF. J is TRBJ1-1 and V is TRBV27; D not resolved. Germline loops: CDR1 MNHEY, CDR2 SMNVEV (reference sequence). The CDR3 is made up of 15 amino acids. Trimming removed 7 bases from V and 1 base from J, with 16 bases in between.

Notes on this clonotype: A much larger clone is a single base away; this may be a read error. No conserved phenylalanine or tryptophan ends this CDR3, so it is likely a read error. The chain is built from TRBV28 and TRBJ2-3; 11 bases line up with TRBD2. CDR1 and CDR2 (germline): MDHEN, SYDVKM. The CDR3 runs to 16 residues. Unmatched junction bases numbered 6, after V lost 5 bases and J lost 2 bases. The CDR3 nucleotides read TGTGCCAGCAGTCCAGTAGCGGGGGGGGTCACAGATACGCAGTATTAT. Residues: CASSPVAGGVTDTQYY.

The chain employs TRBV3-1 and TRBJ2-1; no clear D gene. V was trimmed by 3 bases and J by 5 bases, leaving 11 bases between them. The CDR3 runs 14 residues. The germline V gene has CDR1 LGHDT and CDR2 YNNKEL (reference sequence). The chain's CDR3 is CASSHLGRDNEQFF. The DNA for the CDR3 is TGTGCCAGCAGCCATCTAGGGCGTGACAATGAGCAGTTCTTC.

Many counts were recorded for this clonotype. The chain couples TRBV20-1 to TRBJ2-7, with D perhaps assigned TRBD1 or TRBD2 (5 bases each). Looked up from germline, CDR1 is DFQATT and CDR2 is SNEGSKA (reference sequence). V lost 1 base and J 6 bases, leaving 10 bases between the germline ends. This CDR3 contains 12 residues. The CDR3 region is CSARARGSEQYF. CDR3 DNA: TGCAGTGCTAGAGCGAGGGGTTCCGAGCAGTACTTC.